The text below deals with one T cell receptor beta chain. This clone was seen once. Its antigen specificity is not known. No base qualities exist here, and no much larger clone lies one base off it. The CDR3 contains 13 residues, cysteine and phenylalanine counted. The sequence is cut down to CDR3 DNA, 39 bases in frame from base 1. Trimming removed 8 bases from V and 4 bases from J; the gene matches leave 3 bases unexplained. The CDR1 and CDR2 encoded by the germline V gene are SNHLY and FYNNEI. This specimen belongs to a study of shared clonotypes between healthy human individuals (dated by TCRdb to 2018 to 2021). In terms of the full investigation: A couple of women and a few men aged 18 to 49 years were included in the cohort. Between about 0.9 and 10 billion PBMCs per donor were obtained by leukapheresis. To increase sequencing depth and limit assay-specific biases, TCR repertoire library preparation and sequencing were carried out by different laboratories using diverse techniques. For each donor, three plates each were used for CD4 naive and CD4 memory, two plates were used for CD8 naive, and one plate was used for CD8 memory. Blood TCR repertoires of roughly five healthy adults were deeply sequenced to estimate repertoire size and the extent of clonotype sharing between individuals.

Healthy HIV-negative adults with no recently reported acute infections or vaccinations were included as donors. Every donor was a Caucasian adult living in Nashville, Tennessee, USA. Magnetic negative selection was used to enrich CD4+ T cells, after which naive cells were positively selected on CD45RA and the negative fraction became the memory subset. After blood collection by leukapheresis, PBMCs were isolated using Ficoll-Histopaque density gradient centrifugation and then cryopreserved in the vapor phase of liquid nitrogen. Analytical flow cytometry was used to check the purity and quantity of each magnetically sorted T cell population. Each sorted fraction had its genomic DNA isolated and then quantified by UV absorbance on a Nanodrop 2000c. Using the deep immunoSEQ assay, multiplex PCR amplified TCR CDR3 regions from genomic DNA. Genomic DNA extracted from each cell subset was distributed evenly over all wells of several immunoSEQ 96-well plates, and each plate served as one replicate. For sorted subsets, about 200 ng genomic DNA, equal to 25,000 to 35,000 T cell genomes, was loaded into each replicate PCR. Purified libraries were measured with a Qubit 3.0 fluorometer, size-checked on a Bioanalyzer 2100, and measured again with the KAPA Library Quantification kit. A separate single-read 150-cycle Illumina NextSeq 550 flow cell was used to sequence each immunoSEQ 96-well plate. The study's processing was this. The immunoSEQ output contained only junctional sequences without quality scores, so filtering could not match that applied to full-length reads. To assign V/J genes and CDR3, sequences were annotated using PyIR, a Python wrapper for IgBLAST v1.9, with IMGT germline references. Reads with weak V/J assignments (E-value above 1e-6), missing CDR3, stop codons, out-of-frame junctions, or ambiguous translated residues were removed. V3J clonotypes were defined by identical inferred V gene, J gene, and CDR3 amino acid sequence. The percentage overlap between two repertoires was calculated by dividing the number of shared unique clonotypes by the size of the smaller repertoire. Richness of each repertoire was evaluated using RTK rarefaction, the Chao1 estimator, and Recon v2.1 estimates of unobserved clonotypes. Generation probabilities were computed with OLGA for all TCRbeta clonotypes obtained by the gDNA method from several donors. Not all clones reach the TCRdb copy of this immuneACCESS table, which keeps in-frame sequences only. Checked studies attribute under half of the gap to unresolved V genes and leave the rest unexplained. That table is the source of V, J and clone size, and D and trimming were worked out from the DNA. The sample contains approximately 1.5 million clones, 98% of them found a single time. The ten biggest clones cover roughly 0.42% of the sample.

Study-wide conclusions, independent of this receptor: Approximately 5% of naive CD4, around 3.5% of naive CD8, 2.3% of memory CD4, and around 0.42% of memory CD8 clonotypes were shared across a few donors. Incomplete sequencing was indicated by rarefaction of sorted-subset datasets, despite the large sequencing depth. Pairwise subsampling indicated that sequencing depth was expected to affect the degree of clonotype sharing among donors. Naive subsets generally had larger estimated clonotype richness than memory subsets did. Compared with non-shared clonotypes, the clonotypes found in all four sorted-subset donors had higher generation probabilities. Because the study included a small number of donors, the genetic and exposure-history diversity represented was limited. Sampling was limited to blood, and TCR repertoires in tissue likely differ from TCR repertoires in blood.

The sample comprised naive CD4+ T cells sorted from blood. The cell subset or site label, as the study defines it: CD45RA+ positively selected. The TCR was taken from a man aged 30-40 years in good health. The rearrangement combines TRBV2 with TRBJ2-1, and TRBD1 aligns with 9 junction nucleotides. The CDR3 reads as follows: CASRGQGYNEQFF. The bases are TGTGCCAGCCGAGGACAGGGGTACAATGAGCAGTTCTTC.